This T cell receptor beta chain is drawn from a study of T cell changes during pregnancy in multiple sclerosis. Assay: immunoSEQ multiplex PCR; the TCRdb copy retains only in-frame clones and omits some. Among some 100,000 clones listed, roughly nine tenths were seen once. Per germline, CDR1 SEHNR and CDR2 FQNEAQ (reference sequence). This CDR3 is 12 amino acids long. V was cut by 2 bases and J by 7 bases, with 8 bases left in between. The sequence was obtained from a female donor with multiple sclerosis, enrolled in a pregnancy study. The chain uses TRBV7-9 and TRBJ2-5; a weak D match, TRBD1 (5 bases). The sequencing here drew on peripheral blood, taken in the second trimester of pregnancy. The chain's CDR3 is CASSLRGLTQYF. DNA of the CDR3: TGTGCCAGCAGCTTAAGGGGTTTGACCCAGTACTTC.